The rows below give T cell receptor beta chains drawn from one sample of a study of cytomegalovirus exposure and HLA in healthy donors. The method was immunoSEQ multiplex PCR; TCRdb's version includes in-frame clones alone and lacks a portion of them. Of more than 40,000 clones in the sample, roughly 80% are singletons; the top ten hold under 3%. The sequencing input was PBMCs. All receptors derive from a man between 45 and 60 years old in good health and CMV-seronegative. CDR3s include the opening cysteine and the closing phenylalanine or tryptophan. The D gene is left open where the match is weak. Some rows mark clone size as missing; the rest say once, few, many or name a class of expanded clone.

clone_size d_call j_call v_call cdr3_length cdr3_nt cdr3_aa
once TRBD1 TRBJ1-2 TRBV5-8 13 TGTGCCAGCAGCTGGGGACAGGGGTTGGGCTACACCTTC CASSWGQGLGYTF
once TRBD2 TRBJ2-3 TRBV7-3 15 TGTGCCAGCAGCTTTGCTAGCGGTGGCACAGATACGCAGTATTTT CASSFASGGTDTQYF
- - TRBJ1-6 TRBV7-9 15 TGTGCCAGCAGCTTTCTGGGGGGGCAGAATTCACCCCTCCACTTT CASSFLGGQNSPLHF
- TRBD2 TRBJ2-3 TRBV19 15 TGTGCCAGTAGTCCCCAGCGGGGGGGCACAGATACGCAGTATTTT CASSPQRGGTDTQYF
- TRBD1 TRBJ1-2 TRBV5-5 14 TGTGCCAGCGGTATCAGGGGGACACAATATGGCTACACCTTC CASGIRGTQYGYTF
few - TRBJ1-1 TRBV5-1 13 TGCGCCAGCAGCTTAAACCCGGGGACTGAAGCTTTCTTT CASSLNPGTEAFF
- - TRBJ1-4 TRBV5-1 12 TGCGCCAGCAGCGAGCCTGGGGGCAAACTGTTTTTT CASSEPGGKLFF
- TRBD1 TRBJ2-7 TRBV7-8 13 TGTGCCAGCAGCTGGGACAGGGTTGACGAGCAGTACTTC CASSWDRVDEQYF
- TRBD2 TRBJ2-2 TRBV7-9 15 TGTGCCAGCAAACCGGGACTAGCGGGCACCGGGGAGCTGTTTTTT CASKPGLAGTGELFF
- TRBD2 TRBJ2-7 TRBV29-1 13 TGCAGCGTTGACGGGAGCGGGGTGGGCGAGCAGTACTTC CSVDGSGVGEQYF